These 15 T cell receptor beta chains came from one sample sequenced in a study of cytomegalovirus exposure and HLA in healthy donors (TCRdb year 2017). Library construction relied on the immunoSEQ multiplex PCR assay. A mixture of 60 forward primers for TCR Vbeta segments and 13 reverse primers for TCR Jbeta segments was used in the multiplex PCR. TCRdb limited this immuneACCESS table to in-frame rearrangements with V and J called. A share of clones is missing; checked studies link under half to unresolved V genes, and the rest is unexplained. The sample contains 150,000 to 200,000 clones, around 76% of them found a single time. The top ten constitute under 2% of the sample. Sequenced input: PBMCs. These TCRs come from a man aged 25-45 years in good health and CMV-seronegative.

The gene calls are TRBV5-1 and TRBJ2-7; a possible D gene is TRBD1 (6 bases). CDR3 size: 13 residues. The V and J ends lost 3 bases and 0 bases respectively, with 7 bases between them. The germline V gene has CDR1 SGHRS and CDR2 YFSETQ. CDR3 sequence reads: CASSWDNSYEQYF. The CDR3, as DNA: TGCGCCAGCAGCTGGGACAACTCCTACGAGCAGTACTTC.

V and J are TRBV5-4 and TRBJ2-6; D remains unclear. The CDR3 totals 16 residues. Germline V CDR1 and CDR2: SGHNT, YYREEE (reference sequence). V was cut by 5 bases and J by 0 bases, with 12 bases left in between. CDR3 sequence: CASSPNQYSGANVLTF. CDR3 in DNA: TGTGCCAGCAGTCCGAATCAGTACTCTGGGGCCAACGTCCTGACTTTC.

The chain carries TRBV18 and TRBJ1-1, with 7 bases that match TRBD1. V shed 5 bases and J 1 base; nucleotides not matched to a gene: 7. The CDR3 spans 15 residues. In germline, CDR1 is KGHSH, CDR2 LQKENI. The CDR3 bases are TGTGCCAGCTCAACGCCTACAGGGGCGAACACTGAAGCTTTCTTT. Translated, it gives CASSTPTGANTEAFF.

The CDR3 DNA reads TGTGCCAGCAGTTACCATAGCGGGAGTGAGACCGGGGAGCTGTTTTTT. This gives the protein CASSYHSGSETGELFF. V and J are TRBV6-5 and TRBJ2-2; 9 nucleotides align to TRBD2. The V gene end was trimmed by 2 bases and the J gene end by 5 bases; junction bases not matched to a gene: 6. The CDR3 runs 16 residues. From germline, CDR1 is MNHEY and CDR2 SVGAGI.

This clone was seen once. This chain joins TRBV13 and TRBJ2-7, with D maybe TRBD2 (6 bases). V was shortened by 7 bases and J by 5 bases, with 18 bases between the two germline ends. Per the germline V gene, CDR1 is PRHDT and CDR2 is FYEKMQ (reference sequence). The CDR3 contains 14 residues. CDR3 region: CASTVTGEADEQYF. Here the CDR3 DNA reads TGTGCCAGCACGGTCACGGGGGAGGCCGACGAGCAGTACTTC.

This clone has just a few counts. The chain has TRBV2 and TRBJ2-6, with TRBD1 as a possible D gene (6 bases). The CDR3 is made up of 14 amino acids. Per the germline V gene, CDR1 is SNHLY and CDR2 is FYNNEI. Trimming removed 9 bases from V and 0 bases from J, with 9 bases in between. In nucleotides, the CDR3 is TGTGCCAGTGACAGGAACTCTGGGGCCAACGTCCTGACTTTC. Its protein is CASDRNSGANVLTF.

The CDR3 DNA is TGTGCCTGGAGTGTACTGGCGGGAGTAGTCGGAGAGACCCAGTACTTC. Residues: CAWSVLAGVVGETQYF. The V and J genes are TRBV30 and TRBJ2-5; 7 bases agree with TRBD2. This CDR3 is built from 16 residues. The trim removed 0 bases at V and 4 bases at J, leaving 11 bases unmatched. Germline CDR1 reads GTSNPN; CDR2 reads SVGIG (reference sequence).

The chain has TRBV19 and TRBJ1-1; possible D gene TRBD1, 6 bases. Germline V gene lookup returns CDR1 LNHDA and CDR2 SQIVND (reference sequence). The V end lost 6 bases, the J end lost 3 bases, and 14 bases lay between the germline ends. The CDR3 extends over 14 amino acids. CDR3 in DNA: TGTGCCAGTAGAGGGGGAGTTACGTACACTGAAGCTTTCTTT. This codes for CASRGGVTYTEAFF.

The chain links TRBV27 to TRBJ2-5; D ambiguous. Trimming stripped 0 bases from V and 2 bases from J, with 10 bases between. The CDR3 contains 15 residues. Germline V lookup: CDR1 MNHEY, CDR2 SMNVEV (reference sequence). The CDR3 sequence is CASSLSSGGQETQYF. CDR3 DNA sequence: TGTGCCAGCAGTTTATCGAGTGGCGGACAAGAGACCCAGTACTTC.

The CDR3 sequence: CASSTTGTSRYEQYF. In DNA, the CDR3 is TGTGCCAGCAGTACAACAGGGACCTCGCGCTACGAGCAGTACTTC. This chain links TRBV6-5 with TRBJ2-7; TRBD1 might be the D (6 bases). The CDR3 sequence is 15 residues long. The V gene's germline CDR1 is MNHEY and CDR2 SVGAGI. V lost 5 bases to trimming and J lost 3 bases, with 17 bases between them.

The chain links TRBV19 to TRBJ2-7; D not certain. CDR3 length: 13 amino acids. Germline V gene data show CDR1 as LNHDA and CDR2 as SQIVND (reference sequence). Trimming removed 6 bases from V and 1 base from J, with 10 bases in between. CDR3 DNA sequence: TGTGCCAGTAGCGGAACTACATCCTACGAGCAGTACTTC. Translation gives CASSGTTSYEQYF.

This clone was seen only once. The identical CDR3 is also encoded by other nucleotide sequences in the sample. The V gene is TRBV5-1, the J gene TRBJ2-3; 9 bases align to TRBD2. The CDR3 is 15 amino acids. CDR1 and CDR2 (germline): SGHRS, YFSETQ. The junction had 4 bases not matched to a gene; V was cut back by 0 bases and J by 5 bases. The CDR3 loop is CASSLGGRAGDTQYF. The CDR3 DNA sequence: TGCGCCAGCAGCTTGGGCGGGAGGGCCGGAGATACGCAGTATTTT.

V usage is TRBV6-6 and J usage is TRBJ2-7; 7 positions agree with TRBD1. The CDR3 length is 14 residues. Germline V CDR1 and CDR2: MNHNY, SVGAGI (reference sequence). The J segment lost 3 bases and the V segment lost 2 bases, leaving 4 bases of the junction unmatched. CDR3 DNA sequence: TGTGCCAGCAGTTACGGGACAGCGAGCTACGAGCAGTACTTC. Its protein product is CASSYGTASYEQYF.

In its sample, this clone was seen a few times. The genes are TRBV6-4 and TRBJ2-2; a weak D match, TRBD1 (6 bases). Germline loops: CDR1 MRHNA, CDR2 SNTAGT. Trimming cost V 0 bases and J 6 bases, with 8 bases left between them. The CDR3 has 14 amino acids. The CDR3 is CASSDSQGPGELFF. The CDR3 DNA reads TGTGCCAGCAGTGACTCACAGGGCCCCGGGGAGCTGTTTTTT.

V and J are TRBV7-9 and TRBJ2-5, with D maybe TRBD2 (6 bases). Trimming took 5 bases from V and 5 from J, leaving 18 bases between them. This CDR3 has 15 amino acids. CDR1 SEHNR and CDR2 FQNEAQ come from the germline V gene (reference sequence). CDR3 amino acids: CASSGLDQGGETQYF. CDR3 nucleotides: TGTGCCAGCAGCGGCCTGGACCAAGGAGGGGAGACCCAGTACTTC.